One and the same sample provided the 27 T cell receptor beta chains below, sequenced in a study of OX40 agonist ivuxolimab in advanced cancers. The repertoire was sequenced with immunoSEQ multiplex PCR; TCRdb's copy has only in-frame clones and lacks some. The sample has 50,000 to 60,000 clones, around 85% seen once. The sequencing here drew on CD4+ or CD8+ T cells sorted from blood, taken in a trial of the OX40 agonist ivuxolimab. The source of these receptors is an adult with an advanced solid tumor such as melanoma, head and neck, liver or kidney cancer.

The chain carries TRBV19 and TRBJ2-5; either TRBD1 or TRBD2 may supply D (5 bases each). This CDR3 is built from 17 residues. Germline V CDR1 and CDR2: LNHDA, SQIVND (reference sequence). V lost 5 bases to trimming and J lost 2 bases, with 21 bases between them. This chain's CDR3 is CASSSGAAPTTQETQYF. The DNA of the CDR3 is TGTGCCAGTAGTTCCGGGGCAGCTCCTACTACGCAAGAGACCCAGTACTTC.

The chain has TRBV27 and TRBJ1-5, with a tentative D call TRBD1 (5 bases). The ends were cut back, 6 bases at V and 1 base at J, with 19 bases in the middle. CDR3 size: 17 residues. CDR1 MNHEY and CDR2 SMNVEV come from the germline V gene (reference sequence). The CDR3 region has the DNA TGTGCCAGCAGGGGGGGGTCGAGGCAATCGAGCAATCAGCCCCAGCATTTT. This encodes CASRGGSRQSSNQPQHF.

The chain is built from TRBV6-4 and TRBJ2-2; possible D gene TRBD2, 5 bases. Germline V gives CDR1 MRHNA, CDR2 SNTAGT. Trimming shortened V by 6 bases and J by 5 bases, and 7 bases separated the two germline ends. This CDR3 has 12 amino acids. DNA for the CDR3: TGTGCCAGCAGCACGGGGACCGGGGAGCTGTTTTTT. Encoded protein: CASSTGTGELFF.

A few counts support this clone. J is TRBJ2-1 and V is TRBV28; D might be TRBD1 (6 bases). Trimming removed 5 bases from V and 7 bases from J, with 15 bases in between. CDR1 and CDR2 (germline): MDHEN, SYDVKM. This CDR3 spans 14 amino acids. Here the CDR3 reads CASSVQGSDNEQFF. CDR3 sequence (DNA): TGTGCCAGCAGTGTACAGGGTTCGGATAATGAGCAGTTCTTC. The full variable domain, rest sourced from reference TRBV28 and TRBJ2-1, is DVKVTQSSRYLVKRTGEKVFLECVQDMDHENMFWYRQDPGLGLRLIYFSYDVKMKEKGDIPEGYSVSREKKERFSLILESASTNQTSMYLCASSVQGSDNEQFFGPGTRLTVL.

V is TRBV5-1 and J is TRBJ2-5; D may correspond to TRBD1 or TRBD2 (5 bases each). Trimming pared 4 bases from V and 10 bases from J, leaving 20 bases between. CDR1 SGHRS and CDR2 YFSETQ come from the germline V gene. The CDR3 is 14 amino acids. The CDR3 bases are TGCGCCAGCAGCCCCCGAGAGAGGTCTGGGGGCCAGTACTTC. The encoded protein is CASSPRERSGGQYF.

The chain links TRBV7-9 to TRBJ1-1; TRBD1 might be the D (6 bases). V was trimmed by 4 bases and J by 6 bases, leaving 18 bases between them. The CDR3 totals 15 residues. Germline V CDR1 and CDR2: SEHNR, FQNEAQ (reference sequence). In DNA, the CDR3 is TGTGCCAGCAGCTCGAGTGGCAGGGGAGGCGCTGAAGCTTTCTTT. This gives the protein CASSSSGRGGAEAFF. The full variable domain, its missing parts supplied by reference TRBV7-9 and TRBJ1-1, is DTGVSQNPRHKITKRGQNVTFRCDPISEHNRLYWYRQTLGQGPEFLTYFQNEAQLEKSRLLSDRFSAERPKGSFSTLEIQRTEQGDSAMYLCASSSSGRGGAEAFFGQGTRLTVV.

The chain links TRBV7-7 to TRBJ1-4; TRBD1 might be the D (5 bases). Germline CDR1 and CDR2: SSHAT and FNYEAQ (reference sequence). The CDR3 is 15 amino acids. The V end lost 5 bases, the J end lost 8 bases, and 18 bases lay between the germline ends. In nucleotides, the CDR3 is TGTGCCAGCAGCCTCCTTCCAGGGTTGGGGGAAAAACTGTTTTTT. This sequence encodes CASSLLPGLGEKLFF.

The chain combines TRBV7-6 with TRBJ2-2; D possibly corresponds to TRBD2 (6 bases). Trimming cost V 0 bases and J 11 bases, with 10 bases left between them. The CDR3 totals 13 residues. Germline CDR1 and CDR2: SGHVS and FNYEAQ. The CDR3 loop is CASSLALGGELFF. The DNA for the CDR3 is TGTGCCAGCAGCTTAGCGCTCGGGGGAGAGCTGTTTTTT.

The rearrangement links TRBV11-2 to TRBJ1-1; D is perhaps TRBD1 (6 bases). Trimming took 5 bases from V and 11 from J, leaving 18 bases between them. CDR3 size: 13 residues. Germline lookup yields CDR1 SGHAT and CDR2 FQNNGV. The CDR3 is CASSRIQGGHAFF. The CDR3, as DNA: TGTGCCAGCAGCAGAATACAGGGAGGGCACGCTTTCTTT.

As DNA, the CDR3 is TGCGCCAGCAGCCAACGACAGCAGGCAACCACTGAAGCTTTCTTT. This encodes CASSQRQQATTEAFF. This chain uses TRBV5-1 with TRBJ1-1, with D possibly TRBD1 on 5 matching bases. V was trimmed by 4 bases and J by 4 bases, leaving 17 bases between them. This CDR3 has 15 amino acids. Germline assignment: CDR1 SGHRS and CDR2 YFSETQ. The full variable domain, its missing parts supplied by reference TRBV5-1 and TRBJ1-1, is KAGVTQTPRYLIKTRGQQVTLSCSPISGHRSVSWYQQTPGQGLQFLFEYFSETQRNKGNFPGRFSGRQFSNSRSEMNVSTLELGDSALYLCASSQRQQATTEAFFGQGTRLTVV.

This chain links TRBV7-3 with TRBJ2-1; 8 positions agree with TRBD1. Unmatched junction bases numbered 2, after V lost 2 bases and J lost 5 bases. This CDR3 region has 14 residues. Germline V gene sequence: CDR1 SGHTA, CDR2 FQGTGA. CDR3 nucleotide sequence: TGTGCCAGCAGCTTAGGACAGGGTAACAATGAGCAGTTCTTC. Its translation is CASSLGQGNNEQFF.

The V and J genes are TRBV10-3 and TRBJ1-4; D ambiguous. Between the trimmed V and J ends, which lost 10 bases and 0 bases, there was a span of 12 bases. CDR3 length: 14 residues. In germline, CDR1 is ENHRY, CDR2 SYGVKD. The CDR3 DNA is TGTGCCACGAAGGCGTCTGCAACTAATGAAAAACTGTTTTTT. It translates to CATKASATNEKLFF.

V and J are TRBV5-1 and TRBJ1-2; a possible D gene is TRBD1 (5 bases). Germline CDR1 and CDR2: SGHRS and YFSETQ. The V and J ends lost 0 bases and 10 bases respectively, with 19 bases between them. CDR3 length: 15 residues. For the CDR3, the DNA is TGCGCCAGCAGCTTGGCTGGGACCTCCGGAACTTACTACACCTTC. This sequence encodes CASSLAGTSGTYYTF. The whole variable domain, remainder taken from reference TRBV5-1 and TRBJ1-2, is KAGVTQTPRYLIKTRGQQVTLSCSPISGHRSVSWYQQTPGQGLQFLFEYFSETQRNKGNFPGRFSGRQFSNSRSEMNVSTLELGDSALYLCASSLAGTSGTYYTFGSGTRLTVV.

The chain's CDR3 is CASSPSQGRNEQFF. The CDR3 bases are TGTGCCAGTAGTCCTTCACAGGGGAGAAATGAGCAGTTCTTC. The rearrangement uses TRBV19 and TRBJ2-1; 7 bases match TRBD1. Germline V gives CDR1 LNHDA, CDR2 SQIVND (reference sequence). This CDR3 spans 14 amino acids. V dropped 5 bases and J dropped 7; count of bases not matched to a gene: 8.

The chain couples TRBV30 to TRBJ1-5; 7 bases align to TRBD1. V dropped 4 bases and J dropped 6; count of bases not matched to a gene: 6. Germline CDR1 and CDR2: GTSNPN and SVGIG (reference sequence). The length of the CDR3 is 13 residues. This CDR3 is CAWMGGGGQPQHF. The CDR3 DNA reads TGTGCCTGGATGGGAGGGGGCGGTCAGCCCCAGCATTTT.

V and J are TRBV27 and TRBJ2-7, with unresolved D. Trimming shortened V by 1 base and J by 6 bases, and 13 bases separated the two germline ends. The CDR3 loop spans 14 amino acids. CDR1 MNHEY and CDR2 SMNVEV come from the germline V gene (reference sequence). The CDR3 is CASSLLDGSPEQYF. CDR3 in DNA: TGTGCCAGCAGTTTATTGGATGGTAGCCCCGAGCAGTACTTC.

The chain couples TRBV5-1 to TRBJ2-5, with TRBD2 matching 8 bases. The CDR3 totals 14 residues. The germline gives CDR1 SGHRS, CDR2 YFSETQ. The ends lost 4 bases at V and 5 bases at J; junction bases unmatched: 7. The CDR3 DNA sequence: TGCGCCAGCAGCCATGGGCGGGGGGTTGAGACCCAGTACTTC. The encoded protein is CASSHGRGVETQYF.

This sequence joins TRBV27 and TRBJ1-4; TRBD1 might be the D (5 bases). Germline V gene sequence: CDR1 MNHEY, CDR2 SMNVEV (reference sequence). This CDR3 is 13 amino acids long. Between the trimmed V and J ends, which lost 9 bases and 2 bases, there was a span of 10 bases. CDR3 loop: CASSRATNEKLFF. The CDR3, as DNA: TGTGCCAGTTCCAGGGCTACTAATGAAAAACTGTTTTTT.

There are a few counts of this clone. V and J are TRBV5-1 and TRBJ1-1; a weak D match, TRBD1 (6 bases). This CDR3 has 16 amino acids. V was clipped by 5 bases and J by 2 bases, with 19 bases between them. Germline CDR1 and CDR2: SGHRS and YFSETQ. The DNA of the CDR3 is TGCGCCAGCAGATCGCGAGTAAAGACAGGAAACACTGAAGCTTTCTTT. Its translation: CASRSRVKTGNTEAFF.

This clone has only a few counts. This chain uses TRBV18 with TRBJ1-5; tentative D call: TRBD1 (5 bases). Per the germline V gene, CDR1 is KGHSH and CDR2 is LQKENI. The ends were cut back, 3 bases at V and 0 bases at J, with 9 bases in the middle. This CDR3 is built from 15 residues. DNA for the CDR3: TGTGCCAGCTCACCTGCGGGGGGTAGCAATCAGCCCCAGCATTTT. Its protein is CASSPAGGSNQPQHF.

In this sample, this clone turned up once. V gene TRBV15 combines with J gene TRBJ2-5; D is possibly TRBD1 or TRBD2 (6 bases each). The V gene's germline CDR1 is LNHNV and CDR2 YYDKDF (reference sequence). The CDR3 length is 15 residues. V was shortened by 3 bases and J by 8 bases, with 19 bases between the two germline ends. This CDR3 is CATSRYREEGETQYF. The CDR3, as DNA: TGTGCCACCAGCAGGTACAGGGAGGAGGGGGAAACCCAGTACTTC.

A single count supports this clone. V gene TRBV14 combines with J gene TRBJ1-4; D ambiguous. The germline V and J ends were trimmed by 2 bases and 7 bases, with 5 bases remaining between them. The CDR3 runs to 12 residues. Per germline, CDR1 SGHDN and CDR2 FVKESK. The CDR3 nucleotides are TGTGCCAGCAGCCAAAATCTTGAAAAACTGTTTTTT. This gives the protein CASSQNLEKLFF.

The CDR3 sequence: CASSGRQGSQPQHF. The CDR3 nucleotides read TGTGCCAGCAGCGGTCGGCAGGGGTCTCAGCCCCAGCATTTT. The genes are TRBV5-8 and TRBJ1-5, with a tentative D call TRBD1 (6 bases). The CDR3 contains 14 residues. Germline values: CDR1 SGHTS, CDR2 YDEGEE. V was cut by 4 bases and J by 6 bases, with 14 bases left in between.

This clone was detected only once. CDR3: CASSLVWQAYGYTF. The CDR3 region has the DNA TGTGCCAGCAGCTTAGTATGGCAGGCCTATGGCTACACCTTC. The chain carries TRBV7-2 and TRBJ1-2; no reliable D call. V lost 1 base, J lost 4 bases, and 10 bases lay in between. The CDR3 extends over 14 amino acids. Germline CDR1 reads SGHTA; CDR2 reads FQGNSA.

The V gene is TRBV10-1, the J gene TRBJ1-1; no clear D gene. Germline V gives CDR1 WNHNN, CDR2 SYGVQD (reference sequence). V was trimmed by 0 bases and J by 4 bases, leaving 9 bases between them. This CDR3 region has 14 residues. CDR3 amino acids: CASSESQLSTEAFF. The CDR3 bases are TGCGCCAGCAGTGAGTCTCAGCTGTCCACTGAAGCTTTCTTT.

The rearrangement joins TRBV10-3 to TRBJ2-5, with D perhaps matching TRBD1 (5 bases). The CDR3 runs 14 residues. The V and J ends lost 0 bases and 5 bases respectively, with 10 bases between them. Germline-derived CDR1 and CDR2 are ENHRY and SYGVKD. The CDR3 nucleotides read TGTGCCATCAGTGAGTCGCTAGGGGCTGAGACCCAGTACTTC. As protein: CAISESLGAETQYF.

As concerns this clone: At the DNA level, this CDR3 is encoded by other sequences in the same sample as well. The chain employs TRBV9 and TRBJ2-5; tentatively, D is TRBD1 (6 bases). The V end was cut by 3 bases, the J end by 2 bases, with 14 bases between. There are 15 residues in the CDR3. Germline V CDR1 and CDR2: SGDLS, YYNGEE. CDR3: CASSALGDIQETQYF. CDR3 sequence (DNA): TGTGCCAGCAGCGCCCTTGGGGACATACAAGAGACCCAGTACTTC.